These T cell receptor beta chains were read from a single sample in a study of OX40 agonist ivuxolimab in advanced cancers. The protocol was immunoSEQ multiplex PCR, while the TCRdb copy is restricted to in-frame clones and leaves out a portion. The sample holds some 82,000 clones, about 94% seen once. The sample in question was CD4+ or CD8+ T cells sorted from blood, obtained in a trial of the OX40 agonist ivuxolimab. The receptors here all came from an adult with an advanced solid tumor such as melanoma, head and neck, liver or kidney cancer. The CDR3 runs from the conserved cysteine through the conserved F or W. D genes are given only for firm matches. A clone size is listed for some rows: how often the clone was seen (once, few, many), or a class if it is expanded.

TRBJ1-1,.,.,TRBV4-2,TGTGCCAGCAGCCAATGGTCGGGGGTGCGGAACACTGAAGCTTTCTTT,CASSQWSGVRNTEAFF
TRBJ2-4,once,.,TRBV4-2,TGTGCCAGCAGCCAAGGTATGAGCTGGGGTACCCAAAACATTCAGTACTTC,CASSQGMSWGTQNIQYF
TRBJ2-1,.,.,TRBV15,TGTGCCACCAGCAGCCCTCCCTTCGGTTTTTTGCAGTTCTTC,CATSSPPFGFLQFF
TRBJ2-2,.,.,TRBV4-1,TGCGCCAGCAGCCAAGATCGGGGTAACGGGGAGCTGTTTTTT,CASSQDRGNGELFF
TRBJ1-5,once,TRBD1,TRBV27,TGTGCCAGCAGCCAGGGACGGGGACAGGGGATCAATCAGCCCCAGCATTTT,CASSQGRGQGINQPQHF
TRBJ2-1,.,.,TRBV10-2,TGCGCCAGCAGTGAGTATCGCCCGGATGAGCAGTTCTTC,CASSEYRPDEQFF
TRBJ2-7,.,.,TRBV5-6,TGTGCCAGCAGCTTAGTAGGAAGCGAGCAGTACTTC,CASSLVGSEQYF
TRBJ1-2,.,.,TRBV4-3,TGCGCCAGCAGCCAAGGGGATGGCTACACCTTC,CASSQGDGYTF
TRBJ2-5,.,.,TRBV2,TGTGCCAGCGGCCAATTTAGCGGACAGTACCAAGAGACCCAGTACTTC,CASGQFSGQYQETQYF
TRBJ1-1,.,TRBD1,TRBV27,TGTGCCAGCAGAGGACAGGGAGGCGCTGAAGCTTTCTTT,CASRGQGGAEAFF